The rows below give T cell receptor beta chains drawn from one sample of a study of blood T cell repertoires in COVID-19. TCRdb's table, derived via immunoSEQ multiplex PCR, lists solely in-frame clones and lacks some. This table holds hundreds of thousands of clones, around four fifths found once. The material sequenced was peripheral blood. The receptors shown here come from a woman over 75 with active or convalescent COVID-19. Both conserved end residues are part of each CDR3.

16,TRBV2,CASSENGAGGAYEQYF
13,TRBV18,CASSQQNTGELFF
13,TRBV30,CAWSRGEGYGYTF
15,TRBV30,CAWSAGGTSTGELFF
15,TRBV15,CATSSRQGSYNEQFF
13,TRBV2,CASRLAVYNEQFF
15,TRBV7-6,CASSLEALGTGELFF
15,TRBV5-4,CASSLYGLRQETQYF
14,TRBV2,CASSREGPRDEQFF
11,TRBV6-2/TRBV6-3,CASSYGGEQFF
12,TRBV7-9,CASSNNNSPLHF
13,TRBV30,CARIRGQNTEAFF
18,TRBV14,CASSQDEPGQGSNTEAFF
13,TRBV2,CASEDRSSYEQYF
14,TRBV24-1,CATSDRTSGNEQFF
16,TRBV2,CASSEIRLAGDNEQFF
13,TRBV27,CASTQGTGTKAFF
14,TRBV30,CAWSYGWWLNTIYF
20,TRBV16,CASSHQTSGRALSSYNEQFF
13,TRBV5-1,CASSLGLDSTRYF
15,TRBV28,CASSYFAGTNYEQYF
15,TRBV19,CASSFGTGSTDTQYF
12,TRBV5-4,CASRSEGDTQYF
16,TRBV7-3,CASSLRLAVNTGELFF
13,TRBV5-4,CAGQGGPNSPLHF
13,TRBV29-1,CSVGGGSGYGYTF
13,TRBV27,CASSRGQGGGYTF
15,TRBV6-5,CASSLTASGNYEQYF
16,TRBV5-1,CASSASTSGGADTQYF
14,TRBV2,CASSVVGQGYEQYF
14,TRBV5-5,CASSLTVRMDTQYF
11,TRBV18,CASSPLREQFF
15,TRBV6-2/TRBV6-3,CASSYSTSGDYEQYF
14,TRBV18,CASSRDRVEETQYF
15,TRBV7-9,CASSFGGGATDTQYF
15,TRBV19,CASLKSRIWATEAFF
12,TRBV5-4,CAIGGRSGEQYF
16,TRBV6-5,CASSYSPAGGQETQYF
14,TRBV24-1,CATTPRGRTDTQYF
14,TRBV4-2,CASSLYGRTGELFF
14,TRBV28,CASNRGLVEEKLFF
14,TRBV9,CASSVGAYGNTIYF
17,TRBV10-1,CASTTGQQAFSGNTIYF
15,TRBV6-6,CASSYSDRGVYTIYF
14,TRBV5-1,CASSRTGVNTEAFF
15,TRBV5-6,CASSWGQIDTGELFF
14,TRBV5-6,CASNNWGGNQPQHF
16,TRBV9,CASSVAGLAGVDEQFF
15,TRBV28,CASSLWTAQGNEQFF
14,TRBV19,CASSISPEGGTQYF
13,TRBV12-3/TRBV12-4,CASRDNANYGYTF
13,TRBV18,CASSPRGDTEAFF
17,TRBV15,CATSKGLAGGIQETQYF
11,TRBV19,CASSLVGGYTF
14,TRBV28,CASSSGRVVDEQYF
15,TRBV6-6,CASRGWRGSSTEAFF